This T cell receptor beta chain is from a study of patients and donors after allogeneic stem cell transplantation. This clonotype was picked up a small number of times. A single record per CDR3 protein comes from TCRdb applying MiXCR to the RT-PCR reads. Counted here are about 210,000 distinct CDR3 sequences, around 40% occurring once; the ten biggest clones make up approximately 10%. This TCR was sampled from a human donor who was either an allogeneic HSCT recipient or a stem cell or donor lymphocyte infusion donor (not recorded which). It is not recorded whose cells these are; they may come from a transplant donor. Sequencing input: blood, either unsorted or a sorted T cell fraction (not recorded which).

CDR3 sequence reads: CATSRDHRGNSPLHF. The CDR3 nucleotides read TGTGCCACCAGCAGAGATCACAGGGGGAACTCACCCCTCCACTTT. This sequence joins TRBV15 and TRBJ1-6; 8 bases are shared with TRBD1. CDR1 is LNHNV, CDR2 YYDKDF, per germline (reference sequence). After removal of 0 bases from V and 10 bases from J, the junction contained 5 bases not matched to a gene. The CDR3 sequence is 15 residues long.